This T cell receptor beta chain came from a study of cytomegalovirus exposure and HLA in healthy donors (dated 2017 in TCRdb). For context, the study as a whole: An earlier analysis of roughly 570 of the donors reported approximately 300 Gb of sequence data and 95 million to 130 million unique TCR beta sequences obtained from some 170 million T cells. Roughly 300 gigabases of sequencing data and approximately 80 million unique TCR sequences were included in an early release covering 550 to 650 HLA-typed donors. Of the roughly 420 genotyped donors, roughly 76% were placed in the genetic ancestry cluster associated with self-reported Caucasian donors. The study aimed to test whether signatures of past pathogen exposure could be identified by cataloging public T cell receptors. The T cell repertoires of 666 subjects were profiled by immunosequencing and related to cytomegalovirus serostatus. Along with the roughly 700-subject first cohort, a separate validation cohort of roughly 110 different subjects was used. The study combined high-throughput TCR immunosequencing, statistical association of individual TCRs with disease status, and machine learning to predict cytomegalovirus infection status. To study patterns of TCR occurrence, a later analysis re-analyzed previously published TCR beta repertoires from 650 to 750 donors and added high-resolution HLA genotyping. Rather than using new phenotypic data, the later analysis identified candidate immune exposures from TCR beta sequences and from how often those sequences occurred across donors. In an earlier analysis of roughly 580 of the donors, high-throughput TCR beta sequencing was used to judge whether each TCR beta V gene segment behaved as functional or pseudogenic. Donor age, sex, ethnicity and CMV serostatus were compiled together with the repertoire data. In a later genetic analysis, genome-wide SNP genotypes for about 55% of the roughly 700 donors were used, and that subset was treated as a discovery cohort. Every discovery cohort repertoire had been produced on one sequencing platform. Class I and class II HLA loci were covered by the typing at four-digit resolution. The number of donors typed differed by locus, with about 629-630 for A, B, C, DRB1 and DQB1, more than 500 for DQA1, 600 to 610 for DPA1, and roughly 450 for DPB1. About 5 DR-DQ haplotypes were handled as single units for association and clustering, since linkage in the cohort was strong. On average, roughly 250,000 unique TCR beta nucleotide sequences were sequenced per donor among about 400 genotyped donors of the cohort, with 15% to 20% of those sequences being non-productive.

The cohort comprised hundreds of healthy bone marrow donors. All cohort members were sampled while nominally healthy, although unrecorded immune exposures were likely present. The donor tested CMV seronegative, placing the donor among the 300 to 450 seronegative members of the cohort. Each donor provided a peripheral blood sample, and peripheral blood mononuclear cells were used for TCR beta sequencing. Genomic DNA extraction from the blood cell samples was performed with the Qiagen DNeasy Blood Extraction Kit. A word on this clone: Its binding antigen is unknown. It has no much larger one-base neighbor in the sample; base qualities were not kept.

The CDR3 sequence holds 13 residues, the cysteine and phenylalanine included. This entry keeps only the CDR3 DNA: 39 bases, framed from base 1. The germline V gene (reference sequence) sets CDR1 to SEHNR and CDR2 to FQNEAQ. V sheds 5 bases and J sheds 3 bases, leaving 5 bases between their ends. To prepare the library, the immunoSEQ multiplex PCR assay was applied. For the multiplex PCR, a mixture combining 60 forward primers for TCR Vbeta segments and 13 reverse primers for TCR Jbeta segments was used. A multiplex PCR assay on genomic DNA amplified the CDR3 region of rearranged TCR beta genes. The amplified TCR beta libraries were sequenced on the Illumina HiSeq System as 87-base-pair reads. The original methods were these. In a later analysis, roughly 80 million unique TCR beta chains were counted across the approximately 620 repertoires, and roughly 10 million of these chains were shared by at least two donors. To remove PCR and sequencing errors, raw reads were error-corrected and collapsed into unique sequences using a nearest-neighbor algorithm that merged closely related sequences. To assign V, D and J gene segments, CDR3 sequences were aligned to IMGT reference sequences. For a sequence to be retained, a match of at least six nucleotides to both a V gene segment and a J gene segment was required. Rearrangements were classified as productive when the CDR3 lacked stop codons and remained in frame with V and J, and all other rearrangements were classified as non-productive. Following IMGT convention, CDR3 was defined as the stretch from the second conserved V-encoded cysteine to the conserved J-encoded phenylalanine. In an earlier analysis of 587 of the donors, sequences lacking an unambiguous match to a single V gene segment were excluded. An earlier analysis of 500 to 600 of the donors classified V segments as functional when productive rearrangements were above 56.7% and as segregating when the standard deviation between donors was above 5%. To diagnose cytomegalovirus status from the catalog of TCR beta chain sequences, a statistical classification framework was built. A later analysis assigned V and J genes by comparing TCR nucleotide sequences with IMGT/GENE-DB human TR gene sequences. In a later analysis, CDR3 sequences and most-parsimonious VDJ recombination scenarios were assigned using the TCRdist pipeline. A later analysis defined each TCR beta chain by its CDR3 amino acid sequence plus V-gene family, and excluded reads lacking a unique V-gene family. A later analysis removed 592 highly shared, low-generation-probability nucleotide sequences to deal with suspected cross-contamination and a sequencing artifact. In a later analysis, a clonal expansion index was calculated for each public chain from normalized within-repertoire ranks of inferred template counts. In a later analysis, generation probabilities were computed with a VDJ recombination model fitted to out-of-frame rearrangements, and the resulting probabilities were checked against IGoR. In a later analysis, hypergeometric tests were used to score TCR-TCR, TCR-HLA and TCR-CMV co-occurrence, with a repertoire-size bias correction applied to TCR pairs. In a later analysis, false discovery rates were estimated by permuting HLA or CMV assignments 20 times. In a later analysis, co-occurring TCRs were grouped using DBSCAN, with TCRdist sequence similarity added in when clustering inside HLA-allele-positive subsets. Repertoires with fewer than 30,000 or more than 120,000 public chains were left out of co-occurrence clustering, as were a few repertoires with anomalous nucleotide sharing. TCRdb mirrors the immuneACCESS table, restricted to in-frame sequences. Some clones are absent from its copies; in checked studies, under half trace to an unresolved V gene, and the reason for the others is unknown. That table is the source of V, J and clone size, and D and trimming were worked out from the DNA. The sample table contains some 70,000 clones; only one count was recorded for roughly 84% of them. 2.4% of the sample is taken by the ten largest.

On the study overall, not on this receptor specifically: A further reported finding was that TCR beta sequences accurately predicted the HLA-A and HLA-B alleles for most subjects in the first cohort. Most TCR sequences were seen in very few donors, while some public TCRs were found in many individuals. At a false discovery rate of 0.05, a later analysis linked 16,951 TCR beta sequences to specific HLA alleles. In a later analysis, several top co-occurrence clusters were reported to appear linked to parvovirus B19, influenza, CMV and Epstein-Barr virus. The authors suggested that the approach could potentially be extended to other disease states and immunological phenotypes. A later analysis found that most CMV-associated TCR beta chains appeared HLA-restricted, with HLA associations seemingly driven largely by CMV exposure. Sequencing depth was assumed to be roughly uniform across donors in the presence/absence analyses, though that assumption may not hold. In a later analysis, HLA-associated TCR beta chains showed more clonal expansion and lower generation probabilities than non-associated chains that were equally common. A group of highly shared sequence variants was considered likely to be a technical artifact of the sequencing pipeline. In vitro tests confirmed that a few of the cytomegalovirus-associated TCR beta chains recognize cytomegalovirus antigens. In a later analysis, TCR association rates were found to vary across HLA loci, with the most associated TCRs seen for DRB1 alleles and the fewest for HLA-C alleles. Linkage disequilibrium might explain the correlated functional status among segregating V segments, but an unknown experimental factor could not be excluded. CMV serostatus was the only immune exposure information available for the cohort. According to a later genetic analysis, donors in an Asian-associated ancestry cluster had fewer N-insertions in productive TCRs than the approximately 630-donor mean. Some IMGT-functional V segments, including TRBV6-2 and TRBV6-3, could not be distinguished by the 87-base-pair reads and were therefore excluded. Broadly in line with IMGT annotations, most TCR beta V segments showed up in productive rearrangements about 87% or about 30% of the time in an earlier analysis of 587 of the donors. When HLA alleles, especially DR and DQ, strongly co-occurred, TCR associations were difficult to assign to individual alleles. Because counts were too low, around 17 rarely observed V segments, including chromosome 9 orphons, were left out of the earlier analysis of roughly 600 of the donors. An association between a missense DCLRE1C variant and V-gene and J-gene trimming of TCR beta chains was found in a later genetic analysis and replicated in an independent cohort. The cohort was sequenced for TCR beta chains only, and without alpha or paired-chain data the features that could be detected were limited. A total of around 150 TCR beta chains were listed by the study as associated with cytomegalovirus. The classifier was reported to diagnose cytomegalovirus status with high specificity and sensitivity in both the original cohort and the validation cohort. Because HLA typing was missing for some donors at each locus, association tests included only the typed subset.

Sequencing was carried out using PBMCs. This receptor was taken from a woman aged 45-65 years in good health and CMV-seronegative. This chain joins TRBV7-9 to TRBJ1-6, with the D segment identity uncertain. The CDR3 reads as follows: CASSGGYNSPLHF. The DNA is TGTGCCAGCAGCGGAGGCTATAATTCACCCCTCCACTTT.